The T cell receptor (beta chain) described here comes from a study of cytomegalovirus exposure and HLA in healthy donors (dated by TCRdb to the late 2010s). In terms of the full investigation: An earlier analysis of roughly 570 of the donors reported 276 Gb of sequence data and some 110 million unique TCR beta sequences obtained from around 170 million T cells. All discovery cohort repertoires had been generated on a single sequencing platform. Among 300 to 500 genotyped donors of the cohort, an average of roughly 230,000 unique TCR beta nucleotide sequences was sequenced per donor, of which 15% to 20% were non-productive. A few DR-DQ haplotypes were treated as single units for association and clustering because of strong linkage in the cohort. Donor age, sex, ethnicity and CMV serostatus were compiled together with the repertoire data. In addition to the first cohort of several hundred subjects, a separate validation cohort of approximately 110 different subjects was used. Of the 350 to 400 genotyped donors, around 81% fell in the genetic ancestry cluster associated with self-reported Caucasian donors. An earlier analysis of several hundred of the donors applied high-throughput TCR beta sequencing to assess whether each TCR beta V gene segment acted as functional or pseudogenic. The study was designed to test whether signatures of past pathogen exposure could be identified by cataloging public T cell receptors. An early release that covered about 600 HLA-typed donors contained about 290 gigabases of sequencing data and 70 million to 100 million unique TCR sequences. HLA typing covered class I and class II loci at four-digit resolution. A later genetic analysis took genome-wide SNP genotypes for about 65% of the 666 donors and used that subset as a discovery cohort. Typing coverage differed by locus: A, B, C, DRB1 and DQB1 were typed in about 629-640 donors, DQA1 in around 500, DPA1 in some 610, and DPB1 in 472. The T cell repertoires of several hundred subjects were profiled by immunosequencing and related to cytomegalovirus serostatus. In a later analysis, previously published TCR beta repertoires from 600 to 850 donors were re-analyzed and high-resolution HLA genotyping was added so that TCR occurrence patterns could be studied. Rather than using new phenotypic data, the later analysis identified candidate immune exposures from TCR beta sequences and from how often those sequences occurred across donors. High-throughput TCR immunosequencing, statistical association of individual TCRs with disease status, and machine learning were combined to predict cytomegalovirus infection status.

General conclusions and limits of the study: The authors suggested that the approach could potentially be extended to other disease states and immunological phenotypes. The presence/absence analyses assumed that sequencing depth was roughly uniform across donors, and that assumption may not be true. According to a later analysis, TCR association rates differed among HLA loci, with DRB1 alleles showing the most associated TCRs and HLA-C alleles showing the fewest. While some public TCRs were present in many individuals, most TCR sequences turned up only very rarely across donors. In a later analysis, HLA-associated TCR beta chains were found to be more clonally expanded and to have lower generation probabilities than equally common non-associated chains. According to a later analysis, parvovirus B19, influenza, CMV and Epstein-Barr virus appeared linked to several top co-occurrence clusters. Specific HLA alleles were associated with 16,951 TCR beta sequences at a false discovery rate of 0.05 in a later analysis. In a later genetic analysis, fewer N-insertions in productive TCRs were reported among donors in an Asian-associated ancestry cluster than the approximately 670-donor mean. HLA typing was unavailable for some donors at each locus, so association tests used only the typed subset. Cytomegalovirus status was reported to be diagnosed by the classifier with high specificity and sensitivity in both the original and validation cohorts. Some IMGT-functional V segments, including TRBV6-2 and TRBV6-3, could not be distinguished by the 87-base-pair reads and were therefore excluded. The cohort was sequenced for TCR beta chains only, and without alpha or paired-chain data the features that could be detected were limited. The earlier analysis of almost 600 of the donors excluded roughly 16 rarely observed V segments, including chromosome 9 orphons, because counts were too low. A later analysis found that most CMV-associated TCR beta chains appeared HLA-restricted, with HLA associations seemingly driven largely by CMV exposure. In the study, about 150 TCR beta chains were listed as associated with cytomegalovirus. V-gene and J-gene trimming of TCR beta chains was associated with a missense DCLRE1C variant in a later genetic analysis, and the association was replicated in an independent cohort. Immune exposure information for the cohort was limited to CMV serostatus. A few of the identified cytomegalovirus-associated TCR beta chains were confirmed in vitro to be specific for cytomegalovirus antigens. A cluster of highly shared sequence variants was judged likely to be a technical artifact of the sequencing pipeline. A further reported finding was that TCR beta sequences accurately predicted the HLA-A and HLA-B alleles for most subjects in the first cohort. An earlier analysis of some 590 of the donors showed that most TCR beta V segments appeared in productive rearrangements either about 87% or about 30% of the time, which broadly matched IMGT annotations. Correlated functional status among segregating V segments might be attributable to linkage disequilibrium, but an unknown experimental factor could not be ruled out. When HLA alleles, especially DR and DQ, strongly co-occurred, TCR associations were difficult to assign to individual alleles.

This clone was counted between two and nine times. The antigen it recognizes is unknown. No base quality information exists; no much larger clone differs at one position. Trimming costs V 3 bases and J 4 bases, and their ends lie 9 bases apart. Spanning cysteine to phenylalanine, the CDR3 consists of 13 amino acids. The CDR3 DNA has 39 bases and is translated from base 1. Reading the germline V gene (reference sequence) gives CDR1 MNHEY and CDR2 SMNVEV. The cohort comprised hundreds of healthy bone marrow donors. Cohort members were all nominally healthy when sampled, although unrecorded immune exposures were likely present. The donor was CMV seropositive and was included in the group of almost 300 seropositive cohort members. A peripheral blood sample was collected from each donor, and TCR beta sequencing was performed on peripheral blood mononuclear cells. Genomic DNA was extracted from the blood cell samples with the Qiagen DNeasy Blood Extraction Kit.

The library was made by the immunoSEQ multiplex PCR assay. For the multiplex PCR, a mixture combining 60 forward primers for TCR Vbeta segments and 13 reverse primers for TCR Jbeta segments was used. Amplification of the CDR3 region of rearranged TCR beta genes was performed with a multiplex PCR assay on genomic DNA. The amplified TCR beta libraries were sequenced on the Illumina HiSeq System as 87-base-pair reads. The published analysis was carried out like this. A later analysis counted tens of millions of unique TCR beta chains across the 670 or so repertoires, and around 9.9 million of these chains were shared by at least two donors. Raw reads were error-corrected and collapsed into unique sequences with a nearest-neighbor algorithm that merged closely related sequences to remove PCR and sequencing errors. Alignment of CDR3 sequences to IMGT reference sequences was used to assign V, D and J gene segments. For a sequence to be retained, at least a six-nucleotide match to both a V gene segment and a J gene segment was required. A rearrangement counted as productive if the CDR3 had no stop codons and remained in frame with V and J, and every other rearrangement counted as non-productive. CDR3 was defined by IMGT convention, running from the second conserved V-encoded cysteine to the conserved J-encoded phenylalanine. Sequences without an unambiguous match to a single V gene segment were excluded from the earlier analysis of 450 to 650 of the donors. In an earlier analysis of more than 500 of the donors, a V segment was called functional when productive rearrangements were above 56.7%, and segregating when the standard deviation between donors exceeded 5%. A statistical classification framework was developed to diagnose cytomegalovirus status using the catalog of TCR beta chain sequences. V and J gene assignment, in a later analysis, came from comparing TCR nucleotide sequences with IMGT/GENE-DB human TR gene sequences. A later analysis assigned CDR3 sequences and most-parsimonious VDJ recombination scenarios with the TCRdist pipeline. In a later analysis, every TCR beta chain was defined by the combination of its CDR3 amino acid sequence and its V-gene family, and reads without a unique V-gene family were dropped. As a way to deal with suspected cross-contamination and a sequencing artifact, a later analysis dropped 450 to 600 nucleotide sequences that were highly shared and had low generation probability. A later analysis calculated a clonal expansion index for each public chain from normalized within-repertoire ranks of inferred template counts. A later analysis computed generation probabilities with a VDJ recombination model fitted to out-of-frame rearrangements, and checked the results against IGoR. Hypergeometric tests were used in a later analysis to score TCR-TCR, TCR-HLA and TCR-CMV co-occurrence, with a repertoire-size bias correction applied to the TCR pairs. To estimate false discovery rates, a later analysis permuted the HLA or CMV assignments 20 times. In a later analysis, co-occurring TCRs were grouped using DBSCAN, and TCRdist sequence similarity was added for clustering within HLA-allele-positive subsets. For co-occurrence clustering, repertoires with fewer than 30,000 or more than 120,000 public chains were excluded, along with several repertoires with anomalous nucleotide sharing. TCRdb obtained this table from immuneACCESS and retained in-frame rearrangements with V and J assigned. These tables miss some clones; where compared with another copy, unresolved V genes account for less than half of the shortfall, and the remainder is unexplained. V and J calls and clone size are those listed in that table; D and trimming were worked out from the DNA. The sample table holds some 150,000 clones, of which roughly 80% were seen once. Approximately 7% of the sample comes from the top ten.

What was sequenced was PBMCs. Recombination linked TRBV27 to TRBJ1-2; the D segment cannot be called with confidence. The TCR was taken from a young woman in good health and CMV-seropositive. The CDR3 region: CASSFTGGYGYTF. The nucleotides are TGTGCCAGCAGTTTTACGGGAGGCTATGGCTACACCTTC.